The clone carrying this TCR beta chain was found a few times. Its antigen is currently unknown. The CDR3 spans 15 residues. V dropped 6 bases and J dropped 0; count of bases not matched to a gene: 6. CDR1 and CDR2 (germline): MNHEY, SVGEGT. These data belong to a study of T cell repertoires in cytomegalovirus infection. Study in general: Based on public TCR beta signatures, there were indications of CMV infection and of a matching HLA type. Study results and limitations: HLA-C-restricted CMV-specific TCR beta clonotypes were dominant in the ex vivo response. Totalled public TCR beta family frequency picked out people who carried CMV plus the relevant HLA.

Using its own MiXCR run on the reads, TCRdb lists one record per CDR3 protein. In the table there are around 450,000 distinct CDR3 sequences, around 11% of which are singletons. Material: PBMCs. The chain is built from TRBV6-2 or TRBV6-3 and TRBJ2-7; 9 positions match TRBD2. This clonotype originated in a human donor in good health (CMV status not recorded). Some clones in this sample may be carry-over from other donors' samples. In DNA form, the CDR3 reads TGTGCCAGCAGGGTGGGTAGCGGGAGCTCCTACGAGCAGTACTTC. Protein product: CASRVGSGSSYEQYF.